This T cell receptor (beta chain) came from a study of OX40 agonist ivuxolimab in advanced cancers. Study-wide background: Each patient was given ivuxolimab into a vein every 2 weeks, at 0.01 to 10 mg/kg.

J was trimmed by 2 bases and V by 4 bases; bases with no gene match: 4. Germline V gives CDR1 MNHEY, CDR2 SMNVEV (reference sequence). The CDR3 sequence is 15 residues long. Assay used: immunoSEQ multiplex PCR; TCRdb lists only in-frame clones, some missing. The table shows 87,000 or so clones, with approximately 85% occurring only once. The specimen comprised CD4+ or CD8+ T cells sorted from blood, sampled in a trial of the OX40 agonist ivuxolimab. This sequence originates from an adult with an advanced solid tumor such as melanoma, head and neck, liver or kidney cancer. The chain has TRBV27 and TRBJ2-1; 8 nucleotides agree with TRBD2. CDR3 nucleotides: TGTGCCAGCAGTTGGTTTAGCGGGGCCTACAATGAGCAGTTCTTC. It translates to CASSWFSGAYNEQFF.